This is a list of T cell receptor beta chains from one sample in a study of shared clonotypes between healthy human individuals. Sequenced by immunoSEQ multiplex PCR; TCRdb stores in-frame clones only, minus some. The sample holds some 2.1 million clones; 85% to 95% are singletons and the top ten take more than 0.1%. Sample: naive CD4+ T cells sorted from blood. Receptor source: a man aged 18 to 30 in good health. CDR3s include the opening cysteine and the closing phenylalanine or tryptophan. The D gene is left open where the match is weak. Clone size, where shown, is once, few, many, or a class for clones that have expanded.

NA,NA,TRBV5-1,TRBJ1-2,TGCGCCAGCAGGGTAAGCGGTAACTATGGCTACACCTTC,CASRVSGNYGYTF
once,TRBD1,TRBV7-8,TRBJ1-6,TGTGCCAGCAGGCCGACAGGGGGAAATAATTCACCCCTCCACTTT,CASRPTGGNNSPLHF
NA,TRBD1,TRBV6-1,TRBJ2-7,TGTGCCAGCAGTGAAGCGACAGGGAGTGAATACGAGCAGTACTTC,CASSEATGSEYEQYF
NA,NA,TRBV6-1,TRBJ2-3,TGTGCCAGCAGGGAAGCAGGGAGGTCGTCAGATACGCAGTATTTT,CASREAGRSSDTQYF
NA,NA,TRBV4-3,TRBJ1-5,TGCGCCAGCAGCCAAGAGGTCGATCAGCCCCAGCATTTT,CASSQEVDQPQHF
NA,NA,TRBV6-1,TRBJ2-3,TGTGCCAGCAGTCCCAGGGATAGCACAGATACGCAGTATTTT,CASSPRDSTDTQYF
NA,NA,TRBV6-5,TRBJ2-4,TGTGCCAGCGCTAGCCTAGCCAAAAACATTCAGTACTTC,CASASLAKNIQYF
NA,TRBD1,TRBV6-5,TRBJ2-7,TGTGCCAGCAGTTACCGGGACAGGGGGGGCTACGAGCAGTACTTC,CASSYRDRGGYEQYF
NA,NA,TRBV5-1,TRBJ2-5,TGCGCCAGCAGCTTGAACACAGCAGTAGAGACCCAGTACTTC,CASSLNTAVETQYF
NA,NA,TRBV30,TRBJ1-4,TGTGCCTGGAGTGCGGGGGGACCGACAAATGAAAAACTGTTTTTT,CAWSAGGPTNEKLFF
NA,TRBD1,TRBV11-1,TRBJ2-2,TGTGCCAGCAGAAGAAATCCGGGACAGGGGGGATCCGGGGAGCTGTTTTTT,CASRRNPGQGGSGELFF
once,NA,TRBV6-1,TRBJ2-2,TGTGCCAGCAGCAGGGAAATGGATAGCGGGGAGCTGTTTTTT,CASSREMDSGELFF
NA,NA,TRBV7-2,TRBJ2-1,TGTGCCAGCAGCTTAAGGGCAACGGGACTTGAGCAGTTCTTC,CASSLRATGLEQFF
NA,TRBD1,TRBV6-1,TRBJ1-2,TGTGCCACCCGGGACAGCTATGGCTACACCTTC,CATRDSYGYTF
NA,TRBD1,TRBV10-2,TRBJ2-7,TGCGCCAGCCAAGACAGGGCTTCCTACGAGCAGTACTTC,CASQDRASYEQYF
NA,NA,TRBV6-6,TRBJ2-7,TGTGCCAGCAGTTATCGGGTTAACATATACGAGCAGTACTTC,CASSYRVNIYEQYF
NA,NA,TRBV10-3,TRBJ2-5,TGTGCCATCAGTGAGTCAAGGGGGCTAGCGGAGCCCCAAGAGACCCAGTACTTC,CAISESRGLAEPQETQYF
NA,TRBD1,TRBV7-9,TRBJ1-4,TGTGCCAGCAGCTCCAGACAGGGAGGCGAACTGTTTTTT,CASSSRQGGELFF
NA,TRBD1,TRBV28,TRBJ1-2,TGTGCCAGCACCGCGACAGGGCCCTATGGCTACACCTTC,CASTATGPYGYTF
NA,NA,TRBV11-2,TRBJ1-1,TGTGCCAGCAGCTTAGTCCGGGGCACGGGACTGAAACAGAACACTGAAGCTTTCTTT,CASSLVRGTGLKQNTEAFF
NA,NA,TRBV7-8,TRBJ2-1,TGTGCCAGCAGCTTAGCAGGGCTGGCGAGACGGGATGAGCAGTTCTTC,CASSLAGLARRDEQFF
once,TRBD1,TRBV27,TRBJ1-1,TGTGCCAGCAGTTACAGGGGAGTAACTGACACTGAAGCTTTCTTT,CASSYRGVTDTEAFF
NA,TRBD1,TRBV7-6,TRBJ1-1,TGTGCCAGCAGCCCAGGACAGGATGGTACTGAAGCTTTCTTT,CASSPGQDGTEAFF
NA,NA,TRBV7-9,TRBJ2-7,TGTGCCAGCAGCGCCCGCTCGGACAACGAGCAGTACTTC,CASSARSDNEQYF
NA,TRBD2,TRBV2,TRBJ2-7,TGTGCCAGCGCTACCCTGGGAGGGGACGAGCAGTACTTC,CASATLGGDEQYF
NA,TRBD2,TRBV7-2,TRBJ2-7,TGTGCCAGCAGCTCCTCTAGCGGGGGGGGCGAGCAGTACTTC,CASSSSSGGGEQYF
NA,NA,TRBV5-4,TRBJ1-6,TGTGCCAGCAGCTTGGGGGGGCTCTCCTATAATTCACCCCTCCACTTT,CASSLGGLSYNSPLHF
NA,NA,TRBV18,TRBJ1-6,TGTGCCAGCTCATCCGGACAGCCCTCCAGCTCACCCCTCCACTTT,CASSSGQPSSSPLHF
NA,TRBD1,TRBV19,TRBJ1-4,TGTGCCAGTACCAACAGGGGCGGAGGAGAAAAACTGTTTTTT,CASTNRGGGEKLFF
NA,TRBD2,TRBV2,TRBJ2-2,TGTGCCAGCGGGGACTACCCCACCGGGGAGCTGTTTTTT,CASGDYPTGELFF
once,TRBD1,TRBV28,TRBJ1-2,TGTGCCAGCAGCAAAACAGGGGAGGTCTATGGCTACACCTTC,CASSKTGEVYGYTF
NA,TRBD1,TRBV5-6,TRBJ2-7,TGTGCCAGCAGCCCGGGACAGTTCTGGACCTACGAGCAGTACTTC,CASSPGQFWTYEQYF
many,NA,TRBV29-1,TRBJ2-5,TGCAGCGCTGAACAGGGATCCCAGACCCAGTACTTC,CSAEQGSQTQYF
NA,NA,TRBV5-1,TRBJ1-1,TGCGCCAGCAGCGTGGACGAAGGGACTGAAGCTTTCTTT,CASSVDEGTEAFF
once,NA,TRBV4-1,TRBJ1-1,TGCGCCAGCAGCCAATTCCCAGGGTTGGGCACTGAAGCTTTCTTT,CASSQFPGLGTEAFF
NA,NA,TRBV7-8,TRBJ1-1,TGTGCCAGCAGCGTATTACAGGGGAACACTGAAGCTTTCTTT,CASSVLQGNTEAFF
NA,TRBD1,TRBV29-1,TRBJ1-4,TGCAGCGCCTGCACCGGGACAGGGGCTAATGAAAAACTGTTTTTT,CSACTGTGANEKLFF
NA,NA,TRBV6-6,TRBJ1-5,TGTGCCAGCGCGGACAATCAGCCCCAGCATTTT,CASADNQPQHF
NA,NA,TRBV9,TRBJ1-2,TGTGCCAGCAGCGCTCTCACGCTGGGTGGCTACACCTTC,CASSALTLGGYTF
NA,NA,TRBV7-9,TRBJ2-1,TGTGCCAGCAGTTTTTCACGGGACTGGAGAAGGAATGAGCAGTTCTTC,CASSFSRDWRRNEQFF
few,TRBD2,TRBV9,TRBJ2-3,TGTGCCAGCAGCTTCGCGGCGGGGGTCACAGATACGCAGTATTTT,CASSFAAGVTDTQYF
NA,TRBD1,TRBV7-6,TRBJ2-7,TGTGCCAGCAGCTCCAAGGACAGGGGTTACGAGCAGTACTTC,CASSSKDRGYEQYF
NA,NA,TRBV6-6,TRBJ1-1,TGTGCCAGCAATCGGGGAGAGGACACTGAAGCTTTCTTT,CASNRGEDTEAFF
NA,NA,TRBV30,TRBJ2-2,TGTGCCTGGAGTGGCGGACGGTGGAACACCGGGGAGCTGTTTTTT,CAWSGGRWNTGELFF
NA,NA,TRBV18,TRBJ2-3,TGTGCCAGCTCCGGAGCGGGCACAGATACGCAGTATTTT,CASSGAGTDTQYF
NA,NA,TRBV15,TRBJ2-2,TGTGCCACCAGCAGAGGGGGCACCGGGGAGCTGTTTTTT,CATSRGGTGELFF
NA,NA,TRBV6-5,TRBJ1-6,TGTGCCAGCAGGAAGTTTAGTCCAGGGCGTTCACCCCTCCACTTT,CASRKFSPGRSPLHF